The sequence of this T cell receptor (beta chain) was determined in a study of cytomegalovirus exposure and HLA in healthy donors. The CDR3 is made up of 15 amino acids. Trimming removed 3 bases at V and 1 base at J, with 12 bases between. In germline, CDR1 is MDHEN, CDR2 SYDVKM. PCR used 60 Vbeta primers and 13 Jbeta primers. Data came from immunoSEQ multiplex PCR; TCRdb stores just in-frame clones and leaves some out. The sample comprises 200,000 to 250,000 clones, about 84% of which are singletons, and over 1% rests with the top ten. The sequence was obtained from a human donor in good health. The gene calls are TRBV28 and TRBJ1-2, with a possible D match to TRBD1 (5 bases). The sequencing sample was made of PBMCs. The CDR3 region has the DNA TGTGCCAGCAGTTTTGCAGGGAAATTTAACTATGGCTACACCTTC. This encodes CASSFAGKFNYGYTF.